Sequencing of this T cell receptor beta chain was carried out in a study of T cell responses to AZD1222 COVID-19 vaccine. Study results and limitations: Recipients of AZD1222 seropositive at baseline numbered only 6 or 7. CD4 TCRs associated with vaccination spanned spike, dominating at 160-218 and 743-854. Sampling captured repertoires only after the peak T cell response.

The study pooled second doses at about 4 or about 12 weeks. CDR1 MDHEN and CDR2 SYDVKM come from the germline V gene. The CDR3 consists of 13 residues. With V trimmed by 8 bases and J by 4 bases, 3 bases remained unmatched. TCRdb's table, derived via immunoSEQ multiplex PCR, lists solely in-frame clones and lacks some. This table has about 110,000 clones, 75% to 90% appearing once. As for this clone: Its antigen is as yet unknown.

The sequence came from an adult who received the AZD1222 COVID-19 vaccine. This material consisted of peripheral blood, taken 28 days after the second AZD1222 dose. The gene calls are TRBV28 and TRBJ2-2; 8 bases fit TRBD2. The CDR3 sequence: CASRGGITGELFF. The DNA for the CDR3 is TGTGCCAGCCGCGGGGGGATCACCGGGGAGCTGTTTTTT.